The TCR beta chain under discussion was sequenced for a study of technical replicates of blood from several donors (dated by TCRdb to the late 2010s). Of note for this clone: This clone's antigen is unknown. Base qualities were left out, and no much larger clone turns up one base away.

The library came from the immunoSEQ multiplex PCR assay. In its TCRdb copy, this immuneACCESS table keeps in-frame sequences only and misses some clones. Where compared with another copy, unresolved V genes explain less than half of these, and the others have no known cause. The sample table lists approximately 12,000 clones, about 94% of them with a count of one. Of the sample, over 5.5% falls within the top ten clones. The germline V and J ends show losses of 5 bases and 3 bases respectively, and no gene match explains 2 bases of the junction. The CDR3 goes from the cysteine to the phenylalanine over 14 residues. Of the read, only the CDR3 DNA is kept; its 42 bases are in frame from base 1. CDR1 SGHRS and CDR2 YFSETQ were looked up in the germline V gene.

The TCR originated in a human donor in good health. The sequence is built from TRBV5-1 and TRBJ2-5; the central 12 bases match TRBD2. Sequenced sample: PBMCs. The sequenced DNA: TGCGCCAGCAGACGACTAGCGGGGGAAGAGACCCAGTACTTC. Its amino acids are CASRRLAGEETQYF.